These 21 T cell receptor beta chains were sequenced from one sample in a study of CD8 T cells in Susac syndrome. An input of roughly 0.45 to 1 ug of RNA was subjected to reverse transcription using random hexamers. One entry per CDR3 protein, called by TCRdb with MiXCR from the immunoSEQ multiplex PCR reads. The table has some 110,000 distinct CDR3 sequences, 90% to 95% seen once. Sequenced input: CD4+ T cells from PBMCs. These receptors all stem from a human donor with multiple sclerosis.

The V and J genes are TRBV10-3 and TRBJ2-5, with a possible D match to TRBD1 (5 bases). The length of the CDR3 is 14 residues. V gave up 5 bases and J gave up 2 bases, with 12 bases separating them. The V gene's germline CDR1 is ENHRY and CDR2 SYGVKD. CDR3 bases: TGTGCCATCAGTATCAGGGAAAGACAAGAGACCCAGTACTTC. Its translation: CAISIRERQETQYF.

V is TRBV7-9 and J is TRBJ1-3; D is possibly TRBD1 (5 bases). The CDR3 runs 16 residues. Germline V CDR1 and CDR2: SEHNR, FQNEAQ (reference sequence). With 5 bases removed from V and 5 bases from J, the gap between germline ends came to 19 bases. The DNA for the CDR3 is TGTGCCAGCAGCACCTATGGGGGACGTTTAAGAAACACCATATATTTT. It is translated as CASSTYGGRLRNTIYF.

The chain joins TRBV29-1 to TRBJ2-3; D perhaps matches TRBD2 (5 bases). V was cut by 3 bases and J by 1 base, with 8 bases left in between. CDR1 and CDR2 (germline): SQVTM, ANQGSEA. The CDR3 runs to 13 residues. The CDR3 region has the DNA TGCAGCGTTGAGGTGAGGGGCACAGATACGCAGTATTTT. Residues: CSVEVRGTDTQYF.

The V call is TRBV15, the J call TRBJ1-2; D is unclear. Germline CDR1 reads LNHNV; CDR2 reads YYDKDF (reference sequence). CDR3 length equals 15 residues. Trimming took 1 base from V and 0 from J, leaving 9 bases between them. CDR3 residues: CATSRVGFSNYGYTF. The CDR3, as DNA: TGTGCCACCAGCAGAGTTGGGTTTTCTAACTATGGCTACACCTTC.

The sample holds one count of this clonotype. The genes are TRBV19 and TRBJ2-1; 8 bases are shared with TRBD1. CDR1 is LNHDA and CDR2 is SQIVND in the germline V gene (reference sequence). V dropped 4 bases and J dropped 5; count of bases not matched to a gene: 7. The CDR3 has 15 residues. The CDR3 DNA sequence: TGTGCCAGTAGTACGTTCCAGGGGGCTGACAATGAGCAGTTCTTC. This codes for CASSTFQGADNEQFF.

V gene TRBV30 combines with J gene TRBJ1-1; 8 positions agree with TRBD1. Germline-derived CDR1 and CDR2 are GTSNPN and SVGIG (reference sequence). V lost 4 bases, J lost 1 base, and 14 bases stayed unmatched. This CDR3 is 17 amino acids long. The CDR3: CAWTVAWAGQANTEAFF. CDR3 nucleotide sequence: TGTGCCTGGACCGTAGCTTGGGCGGGACAGGCGAACACTGAAGCTTTCTTT.

This CDR3 is CASSTRSGGNIQYF. The CDR3 DNA is TGTGCCAGCAGTACGAGAAGCGGGGGAAACATTCAGTACTTC. This chain connects TRBV6-2 or TRBV6-3 to TRBJ2-4, with 8 bases identical to TRBD2. V was clipped by 5 bases and J by 6 bases; unmatched bases: 6. Germline V gene sequence: CDR1 MNHEY, CDR2 SVGEGT. The CDR3 has 14 amino acids.

CDR3 in DNA: TGTGCCAGCAGCCCTCCCGGACAGGGGGCCGACACTGAAGCTTTCTTT. Encoded protein: CASSPPGQGADTEAFF. This chain connects TRBV13 to TRBJ1-1; 11 positions agree with TRBD1. The CDR3 runs 16 residues. Per germline, CDR1 PRHDT and CDR2 FYEKMQ (reference sequence). V lost 5 bases to trimming and J lost 3 bases; unmatched junction nucleotides: 8.

CDR3 protein: CSASQEAIWSGYTF. CDR3 bases: TGCAGTGCTAGTCAGGAGGCCATTTGGTCGGGCTACACCTTC. The chain joins TRBV20-1 to TRBJ1-2; unclear D gene. The CDR3 is 14 residues long. Trimming cost V 3 bases and J 8 bases, with 19 bases left between them. Germline CDR1 is DFQATT and CDR2 is SNEGSKA (reference sequence).

This clonotype was seen a single time. V is TRBV18 and J is TRBJ1-4; a weak D match, TRBD1 (5 bases). The CDR3 runs to 18 residues. The V gene lost 3 bases and the J gene lost 4 bases, with 21 bases spanning the gap. Per germline, CDR1 KGHSH and CDR2 LQKENI. This CDR3 is CASSPPKTIGANNEKLFF. The CDR3 nucleotides read TGTGCCAGCTCACCGCCAAAGACGATAGGGGCGAATAATGAAAAACTGTTTTTT.

This clonotype is a singleton in its sample. The V and J genes are TRBV20-1 and TRBJ2-2; a possible D gene is TRBD1 (6 bases). Germline V gene lookup returns CDR1 DFQATT and CDR2 SNEGSKA (reference sequence). V gave up 5 bases and J gave up 4 bases, with 20 bases separating them. This CDR3 spans 16 amino acids. The CDR3 nucleotides read TGCAGTGCTTTAGAACGGCGCAGGGGACCCACCGGGGAGCTGTTTTTT. Translated: CSALERRRGPTGELFF.

This chain connects TRBV7-2 to TRBJ2-5; D is ambiguous. The germline V and J ends were trimmed by 1 base and 4 bases, with 7 bases remaining between them. CDR3 length equals 13 residues. CDR1 and CDR2 (germline): SGHTA, FQGNSA. CDR3 amino acids: CASSLVMGETQYF. DNA for the CDR3: TGTGCCAGCAGCTTAGTTATGGGAGAGACCCAGTACTTC.

The gene calls are TRBV7-9 and TRBJ1-2; tentatively, D is TRBD1 (5 bases). The CDR3 is made up of 12 amino acids. CDR1 is SEHNR and CDR2 is FQNEAQ in the germline V gene (reference sequence). Trimming shortened V by 6 bases and J by 8 bases, and 13 bases separated the two germline ends. This CDR3 reads CASRRDRQGYTF. The CDR3 DNA reads as TGTGCCAGCAGACGGGACCGTCAGGGCTACACCTTC.

This clonotype occurred once. V and J are TRBV12-3 or TRBV12-4 and TRBJ1-1; D might be TRBD1 (6 bases). The length of the CDR3 is 13 residues. Trimming shortened V by 6 bases and J by 11 bases, and 19 bases separated the two germline ends. The CDR3 spells CASRSHLGGNAFF. CDR3 in DNA: TGTGCCAGCAGGAGTCATCTAGGGGGGAACGCTTTCTTT.

This chain links TRBV30 with TRBJ1-2; 7 nucleotides align to TRBD1. CDR1 and CDR2 from the germline V gene are GTSNPN and SVGIG (reference sequence). The CDR3 loop spans 12 amino acids. J lost 6 bases, V lost 3 bases, and 4 bases had no gene match. Here the CDR3 DNA reads TGTGCCTGGAGGGACAGGTCGCATGGCTACACCTTC. Protein sequence: CAWRDRSHGYTF.

The chain uses TRBV19 and TRBJ1-2; the D gene is possibly TRBD1 (5 bases). The CDR3 extends over 15 amino acids. V was trimmed by 10 bases and J by 6 bases, leaving 24 bases between them. Germline CDR1 reads LNHDA; CDR2 reads SQIVND (reference sequence). Written as DNA, the CDR3 is TGTGCCACTAGAACAACCGGGACGCCTTTTGATGGCTACACCTTC. It is translated as CATRTTGTPFDGYTF.

The V call is TRBV28, the J call TRBJ2-5, with 10 bases lining up with TRBD2. V shed 10 bases, J shed 2 bases, and the junction held 13 bases outside the gene matches. Per the germline V gene, CDR1 is MDHEN and CDR2 is SYDVKM. CDR3 length equals 16 residues. CDR3 amino acids: CATGGVAGGLQETQYF. CDR3 sequence (DNA): TGTGCCACCGGGGGAGTAGCGGGGGGCCTACAAGAGACCCAGTACTTC.

This chain links TRBV6-5 with TRBJ1-1; 9 bases map to TRBD1. Germline V gene data show CDR1 as MNHEY and CDR2 as SVGAGI. The CDR3 extends over 15 amino acids. With 8 bases clipped from V and 1 base from J, the junction kept 8 bases outside the gene matches. CDR3 protein: CASCPGDRANTEAFF. The CDR3 nucleotides are TGTGCCAGCTGCCCCGGGGACAGGGCGAACACTGAAGCTTTCTTT.

The genes are TRBV6-2 or TRBV6-3 and TRBJ2-5; D ambiguous. Trimming shortened V by 2 bases and J by 5 bases, and 12 bases separated the two germline ends. This CDR3 has 14 residues. CDR1 is MNHEY and CDR2 is SVGEGT in the germline V gene. In DNA form, the CDR3 reads TGTGCCAGCAGTTACCGGGCTACAAAGGAGACCCAGTACTTC. It specifies CASSYRATKETQYF.

The CDR3 DNA is TGTGCCAGCAGCTGGTCGGGGACAGGGCGCACAGATACGCAGTATTTT. Translated: CASSWSGTGRTDTQYF. The rearrangement joins TRBV7-2 to TRBJ2-3, with 9 bases aligning to TRBD1. The CDR3 spans 16 residues. V dropped 4 bases and J dropped 1; count of bases not matched to a gene: 6. Per germline, CDR1 SGHTA and CDR2 FQGNSA.

V and J are TRBV3-1 and TRBJ2-7; D not certain. CDR3 length: 14 residues. Germline CDR1 is LGHDT and CDR2 is YNNKEL (reference sequence). The V end was cut by 1 base, the J end by 6 bases, with 13 bases between. The CDR3 nucleotides read TGTGCCAGCAGCCAAGTCTCTGGGATCCCCGAGCAGTACTTC. Encoded protein: CASSQVSGIPEQYF.